The clone carrying this TCR beta chain has just one count. Its antigen is still unknown. 13 Jbeta primers and 60 Vbeta primers were used for the PCR. Only in-frame clones appear in the TCRdb table, and some are missing; sequencing was by immunoSEQ multiplex PCR. The data hold around 140,000 clones, with roughly 85% observed a single time. V was clipped by 3 bases and J by 0 bases; unmatched bases: 7. The CDR3 length is 17 residues. Germline assignment: CDR1 LGHNA and CDR2 YSLEER. This sample was taken from a study of cytomegalovirus exposure and HLA in healthy donors. General observations from the study: Many donors shared some public TCRs, even though most TCR sequences were rare. In most subjects, TCR beta sequences reportedly gave accurate predictions of HLA-A and HLA-B alleles. Published work reported that the classifier diagnosed cytomegalovirus status with high specificity and sensitivity. Presence/absence analysis assumed near-uniform sequencing depth across donors.

The specimen was PBMCs. V usage is TRBV4-3 and J usage is TRBJ2-3, with TRBD2 matching 9 bases. This TCR came from a man aged 40-50 years in good health and CMV-seronegative. This CDR3 is CASSQDRLAVSTDTQYF. The CDR3 DNA follows: TGCGCCAGCAGCCAGGACCGACTAGCGGTTAGCACAGATACGCAGTATTTT.